Shown below are 22 T cell receptor beta chains from a single sample sequenced in a study of T cell repertoires in cytomegalovirus infection. Via MiXCR, TCRdb re-called the reads, giving one row per CDR3 protein. The sample carries about 89,000 distinct CDR3 sequences, 25% to 30% recorded once. Their antigens are not known. The starting material was CD8+ T cells from cultured PBMCs, obtained from culture after CMV antigen stimulation. Source of these receptors: a human donor in good health (CMV status not recorded). Some clones in this sample may be carry-over from other donors' samples.

V usage is TRBV28 and J usage is TRBJ2-3, with 9 nucleotides matching TRBD2. Germline loops: CDR1 MDHEN, CDR2 SYDVKM. The length of the CDR3 is 15 residues. Unmatched junction bases numbered 4, after V lost 4 bases and J lost 2 bases. The CDR3 DNA sequence: TGTGCCAGCAGTTACGGGACTAGCCTCACAGATACGCAGTATTTT. It translates to CASSYGTSLTDTQYF.

This chain joins TRBV12-3 or TRBV12-4 and TRBJ2-4; TRBD2 might be the D (6 bases). Trimming pared 6 bases from V and 1 base from J, leaving 10 bases between. CDR3 length equals 14 residues. The CDR3 loop is CASRGGVAKNIQYF. CDR3 coding DNA: TGTGCCAGCAGGGGGGGAGTGGCCAAAAACATTCAGTACTTC.

This clonotype was counted many times. The chain employs TRBV7-9 and TRBJ2-5; no definite D call. Germline loops: CDR1 SEHNR, CDR2 FQNEAQ (reference sequence). V was shortened by 1 base and J by 0 bases, with 6 bases between the two germline ends. This CDR3 is built from 14 residues. CDR3 region: CASSLEGYQETQYF. Written as DNA, the CDR3 is TGTGCCAGCAGCTTAGAAGGATACCAAGAGACCCAGTACTTC.

The chain has TRBV7-8 and TRBJ1-5; possibly TRBD1 for D (5 bases). The CDR3 is 17 amino acids. With 5 bases removed from V and 7 bases from J, the gap between germline ends came to 24 bases. Germline CDR1 SGHVS, CDR2 FQNEAQ. CDR3: CASSPGPRMSLSQPQHF. The CDR3 coding sequence is TGTGCCAGCAGCCCGGGGCCGCGAATGAGTCTTAGCCAGCCCCAGCATTTT.

CDR3 sequence reads: CASSPRDRDGDTEAFF. CDR3 in DNA: TGCGCCAGCAGTCCCCGGGACAGGGATGGGGACACTGAAGCTTTCTTT. J is TRBJ1-1 and V is TRBV23-1, with 9 positions matching TRBD1. TRBV23-1 is identified as an open reading frame with a role that is uncertain. The CDR3 runs 16 residues. The J segment lost 3 bases and the V segment lost 4 bases, leaving 9 bases of the junction unmatched.

The rearrangement links TRBV27 to TRBJ1-4, with D possibly being TRBD1 (5 bases). The V end was cut by 6 bases, the J end by 10 bases, with 18 bases between. The CDR3 runs 14 residues. CDR1 MNHEY and CDR2 SMNVEV come from the germline V gene (reference sequence). The CDR3 loop reads CASSSGQGVGKLFF. DNA of the CDR3: TGTGCCAGCAGCTCCGGGCAGGGAGTAGGAAAACTGTTTTTT.

This clonotype was seen only once. The chain recombines TRBV29-1 with TRBJ1-2; the D is unclear. This CDR3 has 11 amino acids. The V gene lost 5 bases and the J gene lost 1 base, with 5 bases spanning the gap. Germline lookup yields CDR1 SQVTM and CDR2 ANQGSEA. The CDR3 DNA reads as TGCAGCGTTTTGGTTAACTATGGCTACACCTTC. Its protein is CSVLVNYGYTF.

The chain combines TRBV6-2 or TRBV6-3 with TRBJ1-5; TRBD1 matches at 8 bases. The CDR3 spans 14 residues. Germline V CDR1 and CDR2: MNHEY, SVGEGT. V shed 6 bases and J 6 bases; nucleotides not matched to a gene: 7. The CDR3 is CASRENRGIQPQHF. The CDR3 DNA follows: TGTGCCAGCAGGGAAAACAGGGGGATTCAGCCCCAGCATTTT.

This clonotype was seen only a few times. The chain employs TRBV12-3 or TRBV12-4 and TRBJ1-5, with D maybe TRBD1 (6 bases). The ends were cut back, 6 bases at V and 6 bases at J, with 18 bases in the middle. The CDR3 spans 15 residues. CDR3 loop: CASSPGRGLSQPQHF. The CDR3 region has the DNA TGTGCCAGCAGCCCTGGGAGGGGGTTGAGTCAGCCCCAGCATTTT.

This clonotype was observed many times. The chain links TRBV28 to TRBJ2-1, with 8 bases identical to TRBD2. This CDR3 comprises 17 residues. Trimming removed 2 bases from V and 7 bases from J; junction bases left unmatched: 13. The germline CDR1 and CDR2 sequences are MDHEN and SYDVKM. The CDR3 sequence: CASSLTLFGGAENEQFF. The CDR3 DNA reads TGTGCCAGCAGTTTAACCCTCTTCGGGGGGGCTGAAAATGAGCAGTTCTTC.

The CDR3 DNA is TGTGCCAGCGGCATCACCGTGAACACTGAAGCTTTCTTT. This encodes CASGITVNTEAFF. The chain links TRBV11-3 to TRBJ1-1, with D uncertain. Per the germline V gene, CDR1 is SGHNT and CDR2 is YENEEA. With 8 bases removed from V and 0 bases from J, the gap between germline ends came to 10 bases. The CDR3 sequence is 13 residues long.

In its sample, this clonotype was seen a few times. The rearrangement uses TRBV7-3 and TRBJ1-2; perhaps TRBD1 as D (6 bases). V gave up 3 bases and J gave up 8 bases, with 13 bases separating them. The CDR3 sequence is 13 residues long. Germline V CDR1 and CDR2: SGHTA, FQGTGA. The DNA of the CDR3 is TGTGCCAGCAGCTTTGGGGGGGCCGGCGGCTACACCTTC. This translates into CASSFGGAGGYTF.

The chain is built from TRBV6-7 and TRBJ2-7, with D unclear. TRBV6-7 is identified as an open reading frame with a role that is uncertain. This CDR3 region has 14 residues. Trimming pared 6 bases from V and 5 bases from J, leaving 17 bases between. The CDR3 sequence: CASRILVVFHEQYF. DNA for the CDR3: TGTGCCAGCAGGATACTCGTAGTATTCCACGAGCAGTACTTC.

This clonotype occurred many times. The chain links TRBV6-1 to TRBJ2-7; perhaps D is TRBD1 or TRBD2 (5 bases each). Germline-derived CDR1 and CDR2 are MNHNS and SASEGT. V was cut by 4 bases and J by 7 bases, with 20 bases left in between. This CDR3 contains 15 residues. CDR3 nucleotides: TGTGCCAGCAGTGTCCGGGACGTAGGCCTTCGAGAGCAGTACTTC. Translating gives CASSVRDVGLREQYF.

This sequence joins TRBV11-1 and TRBJ2-3, with 13 bases lining up with TRBD2. Germline values: CDR1 SGHAT, CDR2 FQDESV (reference sequence). After removal of 5 bases from V and 1 base from J, the junction contained 0 bases not matched to a gene. This CDR3 has 15 amino acids. CDR3 region: CASSGTSGGTDTQYF. CDR3 nucleotides: TGTGCCAGCAGCGGGACTAGCGGGGGCACAGATACGCAGTATTTT.

This chain uses TRBV29-1 with TRBJ2-7; D is undetermined. The CDR3 sequence is 12 residues long. Between the trimmed V and J ends, which lost 3 bases and 1 base, there was a span of 7 bases. Germline values: CDR1 SQVTM, CDR2 ANQGSEA. Here the CDR3 reads CSVEDGSYEQYF. The CDR3 nucleotides are TGCAGCGTTGAGGACGGATCCTACGAGCAGTACTTC.

The table lists this clonotype with many counts. The V gene is TRBV7-2, the J gene TRBJ2-5; 10 bases agree with TRBD1. Germline V gene lookup returns CDR1 SGHTA and CDR2 FQGNSA. This CDR3 contains 16 residues. Trimming removed 1 base from V and 5 bases from J; junction bases left unmatched: 7. The CDR3 loop reads CASSLDPTGGLETQYF. Here the CDR3 DNA reads TGTGCCAGCAGCTTAGACCCGACAGGGGGCTTGGAGACCCAGTACTTC.

This clonotype was detected many times. The V call is TRBV5-5, the J call TRBJ1-3; D not certain. Trimming removed 2 bases from V and 0 bases from J, with 15 bases in between. The CDR3 has 17 residues. CDR1 is SGHKS and CDR2 is YYEKEE in the germline V gene (reference sequence). CDR3 in DNA: TGTGCCAGCAGCTTTGAACCGGACGGGTACTCTGGAAACACCATATATTTT. Amino acid sequence: CASSFEPDGYSGNTIYF.

This chain links TRBV12-5 with TRBJ1-1; maybe TRBD1 (5 bases). This CDR3 spans 14 amino acids. Per the germline V gene, CDR1 is LGHNT and CDR2 is FRNRAP. The V end lost 6 bases, the J end lost 5 bases, and 16 bases lay between the germline ends. The CDR3 protein is CASGQNGAWTEAFF. The CDR3 nucleotides are TGTGCTAGTGGCCAGAACGGGGCCTGGACTGAAGCTTTCTTT. Drawing the rest from reference TRBV12-5 and TRBJ1-1, the complete variable domain is DARVTQTPRHKVTEMGQEVTMRCQPILGHNTVFWYRQTMMQGLELLAYFRNRAPLDDSGMPKDRFSAEMPDATLATLKIQPSEPRDSAVYFCASGQNGAWTEAFFGQGTRLTVV.

This clonotype was seen repeatedly, ten times or more. This rearrangement joins TRBV28 to TRBJ1-6, with TRBD1 identical over 7 bases. The CDR3 covers 15 residues. V gave up 0 bases and J gave up 7 bases; unmatched junction bases: 3. Per the germline V gene, CDR1 is MDHEN and CDR2 is SYDVKM. The CDR3 is CASSLWSGQNSPLHF. The DNA for the CDR3 is TGTGCCAGCAGTTTATGGTCGGGACAGAATTCACCCCTCCACTTT.

This clonotype was counted between two and nine times. The rearrangement links TRBV7-3 to TRBJ2-2, with D hard to call. Per the germline V gene, CDR1 is SGHTA and CDR2 is FQGTGA. The V end was cut by 2 bases, the J end by 5 bases, with 6 bases between. This CDR3 region has 13 residues. CDR3 DNA sequence: TGTGCCAGCAGCTTAGAGTTGACCGGGGAGCTGTTTTTT. Translation: CASSLELTGELFF.

Many counts were recorded for this clonotype. CDR3 region: CASSPWTGNYGYTF. The CDR3, as DNA: TGTGCCAGCAGCCCCTGGACAGGAAACTATGGCTACACCTTC. The chain employs TRBV3-1 and TRBJ1-2; TRBD1 matches at 7 bases. Germline V gives CDR1 LGHDT, CDR2 YNNKEL (reference sequence). The J segment lost 2 bases and the V segment lost 4 bases, leaving 4 bases of the junction unmatched. CDR3 size: 14 residues.